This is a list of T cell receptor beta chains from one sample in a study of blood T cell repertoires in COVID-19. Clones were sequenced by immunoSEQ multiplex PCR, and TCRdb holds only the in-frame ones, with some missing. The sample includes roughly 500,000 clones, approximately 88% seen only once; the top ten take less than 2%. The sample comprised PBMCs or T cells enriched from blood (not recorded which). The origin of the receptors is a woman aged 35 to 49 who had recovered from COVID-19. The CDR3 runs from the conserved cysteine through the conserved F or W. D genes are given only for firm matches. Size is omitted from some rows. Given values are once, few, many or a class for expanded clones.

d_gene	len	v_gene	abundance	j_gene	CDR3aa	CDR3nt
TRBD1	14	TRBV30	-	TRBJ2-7	CAWSVRGRTYEQYF	TGTGCCTGGAGTGTAAGGGGGCGAACCTACGAGCAGTACTTC
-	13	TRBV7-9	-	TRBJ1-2	CASSLATYYGYTF	TGTGCCAGCAGCTTAGCCACATACTATGGCTACACCTTC
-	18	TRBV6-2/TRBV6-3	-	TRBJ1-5	CASSYSIVQGIGGQPQHF	TGTGCCAGCAGTTACTCGATAGTACAAGGTATCGGCGGCCAGCCCCAGCATTTT
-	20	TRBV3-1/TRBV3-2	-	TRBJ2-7	CASSQDDTRPDGHGSYEQYF	TGTGCCAGCAGCCAAGACGATACTCGACCCGACGGCCACGGGTCCTACGAGCAGTACTTC
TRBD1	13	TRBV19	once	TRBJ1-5	CASNRGLDQPQHF	TGTGCCAGTAACAGGGGGTTAGATCAGCCCCAGCATTTT
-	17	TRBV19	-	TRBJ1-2	CASSIRSRSGEFYGYTF	TGTGCCAGTAGTATAAGATCTAGATCAGGGGAGTTCTATGGCTACACCTTC
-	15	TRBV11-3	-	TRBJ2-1	CASSLRQDRVNEQFF	TGTGCCAGCAGCTTACGTCAGGACAGAGTAAATGAGCAGTTCTTC
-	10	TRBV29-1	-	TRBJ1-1	CSVVARGAFF	TGCAGCGTTGTGGCCAGAGGGGCTTTCTTT
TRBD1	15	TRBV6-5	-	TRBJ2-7	CASKLGTGDTYEQYF	TGTGCCAGCAAACTTGGGACAGGGGACACCTACGAGCAGTACTTC
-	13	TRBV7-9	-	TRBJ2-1	CASRPGSYNEQFF	TGTGCCAGCAGGCCTGGCTCTTACAATGAGCAGTTCTTC
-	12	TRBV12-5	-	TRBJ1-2	CASGLDRVGYTF	TGTGCTAGTGGTTTGGACAGGGTTGGCTACACCTTC
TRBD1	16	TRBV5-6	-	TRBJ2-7	CASSSFTGDRVYEQYF	TGTGCCAGCAGCTCGTTTACGGGGGACAGGGTCTACGAGCAGTACTTC
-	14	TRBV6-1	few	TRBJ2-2	CASSEAASSGELFF	TGTGCCAGCAGTGAAGCTGCTAGTTCCGGGGAGCTGTTTTTT
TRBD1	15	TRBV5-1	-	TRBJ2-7	CASSQSGTDPYEQYF	TGCGCCAGCAGTCAATCCGGGACAGACCCCTACGAGCAGTACTTC
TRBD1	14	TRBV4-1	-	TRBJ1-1	CASSQAQGAGEAFF	TGCGCCAGCAGCCAAGCGCAGGGGGCGGGTGAAGCTTTCTTT
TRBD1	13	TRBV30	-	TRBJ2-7	CAWSRDRVNEQYF	TGTGCCTGGAGTAGAGACAGGGTTAACGAGCAGTACTTC
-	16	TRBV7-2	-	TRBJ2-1	CASSLFPATASNEQFF	TGTGCCAGCAGCTTATTCCCCGCGACAGCTTCCAATGAGCAGTTCTTC
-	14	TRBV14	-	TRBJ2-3	CASSQIQGTDTQYF	TGTGCCAGCAGCCAGATACAGGGCACAGATACGCAGTATTTT
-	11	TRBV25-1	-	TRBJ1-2	CASSEGGGYTF	TGTGCCAGCAGTGAGGGGGGAGGCTACACCTTC
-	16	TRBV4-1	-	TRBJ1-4	CASSQGGGATNEKLFF	TGCGCCAGCAGCCAGGGGGGTGGGGCAACTAATGAAAAACTGTTTTTT
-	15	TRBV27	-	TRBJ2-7	CASSRWGVGNDEQYF	TGTGCCAGCAGCCGATGGGGTGTCGGGAACGACGAGCAGTACTTC
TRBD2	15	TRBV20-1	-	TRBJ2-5	CSASRTSGEQETQYF	TGCAGTGCTAGTCGGACTAGCGGGGAACAAGAGACCCAGTACTTC
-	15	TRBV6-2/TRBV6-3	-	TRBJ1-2	CASSYYQGQDYGYTF	TGTGCCAGCAGTTACTATCAGGGGCAGGACTATGGCTACACCTTC
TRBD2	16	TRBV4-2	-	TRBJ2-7	CASSPALAGGQNEQYF	TGTGCCAGCAGCCCTGCACTAGCGGGAGGGCAAAACGAGCAGTACTTC
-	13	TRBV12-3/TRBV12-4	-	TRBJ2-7	CASSWGGPYEQYF	TGTGCCAGCAGCTGGGGCGGACCCTACGAGCAGTACTTC
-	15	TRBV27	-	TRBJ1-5	CASSLLFRGNQPQHF	TGTGCCAGCAGTTTATTGTTTCGGGGCAATCAGCCCCAGCATTTT
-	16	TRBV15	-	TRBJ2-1	CATSRISGVSSNEQFF	TGTGCCACCAGCAGAATTTCGGGGGTTTCGTCCAATGAGCAGTTCTTC
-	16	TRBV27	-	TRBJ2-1	CASSLEAPGEYNEQFF	TGTGCCAGCAGTTTGGAAGCTCCGGGAGAATACAATGAGCAGTTCTTC
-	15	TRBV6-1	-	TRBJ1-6	CASSEGGLFRSPLHF	TGTGCCAGCAGTGAAGGGGGGCTCTTCCGTTCACCCCTCCACTTT
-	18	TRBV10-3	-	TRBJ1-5	CAISDRLGGSASNQPQHF	TGTGCCATCAGTGACAGGCTCGGGGGATCGGCGAGCAATCAGCCCCAGCATTTT
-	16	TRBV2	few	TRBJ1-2	CASSEQVGSSFYGYTF	TGTGCCAGCAGTGAACAGGTCGGGAGTTCTTTCTATGGCTACACCTTC
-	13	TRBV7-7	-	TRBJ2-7	CASSKGGAYEQYF	TGTGCTAGCAGCAAAGGGGGGGCCTACGAGCAGTACTTC
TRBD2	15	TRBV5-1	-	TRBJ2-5	CASSGLAGGAETQYF	TGCGCCAGCAGTGGACTAGCGGGAGGGGCAGAGACCCAGTACTTC
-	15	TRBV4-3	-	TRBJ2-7	CASSPGGGSSYEQYF	TGCGCCAGCAGCCCCGGTGGGGGGAGCTCCTACGAGCAGTACTTC
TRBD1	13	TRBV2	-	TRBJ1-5	CASRGQSNQPQHF	TGTGCCAGCAGGGGACAGTCCAATCAGCCCCAGCATTTT
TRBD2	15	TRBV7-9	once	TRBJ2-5	CASSLGTSAQETQYF	TGTGCCAGCAGCTTAGGGACTAGCGCCCAAGAGACCCAGTACTTC
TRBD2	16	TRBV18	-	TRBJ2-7	CASSPGTSKFFYEQYF	TGTGCCAGCTCACCAGGGACTAGCAAATTCTTCTACGAGCAGTACTTC
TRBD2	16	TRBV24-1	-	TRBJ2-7	CATSDSSSGSIYEQYF	TGTGCCACCAGTGACTCTTCTAGCGGGAGTATTTACGAGCAGTACTTC
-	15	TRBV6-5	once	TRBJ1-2	CASSYRQGLKGGYTF	TGTGCCAGCAGTTACCGTCAGGGGCTGAAGGGTGGCTACACCTTC
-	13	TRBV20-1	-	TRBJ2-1	CSASLADYNEQFF	TGCAGTGCTAGTCTAGCTGACTACAATGAGCAGTTCTTC
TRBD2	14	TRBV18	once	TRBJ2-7	CASSPSGADSEQYF	TGTGCCAGCTCACCAAGCGGGGCTGACAGCGAGCAGTACTTC
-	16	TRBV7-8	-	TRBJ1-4	CASSLGVGGFNEKLFF	TGTGCCAGCAGCTTGGGGGTGGGAGGGTTTAATGAAAAACTGTTTTTT
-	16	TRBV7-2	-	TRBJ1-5	CASSLNGGYSNQPQHF	TGTGCCAGCAGCTTAAACGGGGGTTATAGCAATCAGCCCCAGCATTTT
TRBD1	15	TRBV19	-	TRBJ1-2	CASSSGQGRNYGYTF	TGTGCCAGTAGTAGCGGACAGGGACGTAACTATGGCTACACCTTC
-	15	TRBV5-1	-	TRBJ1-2	CASSLSNMLLYGYTF	TGCGCCAGCAGCTTGTCAAACATGCTTCTTTATGGCTACACCTTC
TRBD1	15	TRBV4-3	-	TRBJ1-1	CASSPGQVPGTEAFF	TGCGCCAGCAGCCCCGGACAGGTCCCGGGCACTGAAGCTTTCTTT
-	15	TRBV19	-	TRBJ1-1	CASTRSFGQPTEAFF	TGTGCCAGTACTCGTTCTTTCGGACAGCCCACTGAAGCTTTCTTT
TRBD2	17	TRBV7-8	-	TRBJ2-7	CASSPRGGRAYFYEQYF	TGTGCCAGCAGCCCGCGGGGCGGGAGGGCCTACTTCTACGAGCAGTACTTC
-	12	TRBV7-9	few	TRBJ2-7	CASSSVSYEQYF	TGTGCCAGCAGCTCGGTCTCCTACGAGCAGTACTTC
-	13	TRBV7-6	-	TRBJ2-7	CASRETGAYEQYF	TGTGCCAGCAGGGAGACGGGTGCCTACGAGCAGTACTTC
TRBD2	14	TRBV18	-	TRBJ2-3	CASSPSGGRDTQYF	TGTGCCAGCTCACCCAGCGGGGGGAGAGATACGCAGTATTTT
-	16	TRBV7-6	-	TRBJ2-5	CASSLTGSAQGETQYF	TGTGCCAGCAGCCTTACAGGGTCGGCCCAGGGGGAGACCCAGTACTTC
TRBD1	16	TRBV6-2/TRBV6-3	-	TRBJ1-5	CASSYSGRGSNQPQHF	TGTGCCAGCAGTTACTCAGGCAGGGGGAGCAATCAGCCCCAGCATTTT